These T cell receptor beta chains were read from a single sample in a study of cytomegalovirus exposure and HLA in healthy donors. Clones were sequenced by immunoSEQ multiplex PCR, and TCRdb holds only the in-frame ones, with some missing. The sample shows 160,000 or so clones, more than 70% of them seen only once. The sample taken for sequencing was PBMCs. The origin of the receptors is a man in his thirties or forties in good health and CMV-seropositive. Both conserved end residues are part of each CDR3. Each record gives: CDR3 protein, CDR3 DNA, D gene, V gene, J gene, clone size. A D gene is named only where the DNA matches it firmly. Clone sizes are given selectively: once, few, many, or a class where the clone is expanded.

CASSPLGSRQGKDTIYF	TGTGCCAGCAGTCCATTGGGTTCGCGGCAGGGGAAGGACACCATATATTTT	-	TRBV27	TRBJ1-3	few
CASTLGGRDGYTF	TGTGCCAGCACCCTAGGGGGTCGGGATGGCTACACCTTC	-	TRBV7-9	TRBJ1-2	-
CASSNVFKQGYTGNYGYTF	TGTGCCAGCAGCAACGTTTTCAAACAGGGGTATACGGGCAACTATGGCTACACCTTC	TRBD1	TRBV7-8	TRBJ1-2	few
CAISGLTGPGANVLTF	TGTGCCATCAGTGGCTTGACAGGGCCTGGGGCCAACGTCCTGACTTTC	TRBD1	TRBV10-3	TRBJ2-6	-
CASGVGGAYETQYF	TGCGCCAGCGGGGTCGGGGGGGCCTATGAGACCCAGTACTTC	TRBD2	TRBV5-1	TRBJ2-5	-
CASSFEYTEAFF	TGTGCCAGCAGCTTTGAGTACACTGAAGCTTTCTTT	-	TRBV7-9	TRBJ1-1	-
CATRDTGGPSYGYTF	TGTGCCACCAGGGATACAGGGGGTCCCTCCTATGGCTACACCTTC	TRBD1	TRBV15	TRBJ1-2	-
CASRDDNGGNEKLFF	TGTGCCAGCAGAGACGACAATGGGGGGAACGAAAAACTGTTTTTT	-	TRBV6-5	TRBJ1-4	once
CASSIAGGADEQFF	TGTGCCAGTAGTATAGCGGGAGGAGCCGATGAGCAGTTCTTC	TRBD2	TRBV19	TRBJ2-1	-
CAWKGLTGGYTF	TGTGCCTGGAAGGGGCTAACAGGTGGCTACACCTTC	-	TRBV30	TRBJ1-2	-
CSTGTGTTYEQYF	TGCAGCACCGGGACAGGGACCACCTACGAGCAGTACTTC	TRBD1	TRBV29-1	TRBJ2-7	-
CASSSELGQGNYEQYF	TGTGCCAGCAGCTCTGAGCTGGGACAGGGGAACTACGAGCAGTACTTC	TRBD1	TRBV7-9	TRBJ2-7	once
CASSLGIGRGHTQYF	TGTGCCAGCAGCTTAGGAATCGGGAGGGGACATACGCAGTATTTT	TRBD2	TRBV7-9	TRBJ2-3	-
CAWSRGEKLFF	TGTGCCTGGAGTCGGGGGGAGAAACTGTTTTTT	-	TRBV30	TRBJ1-4	many
CASSVNLGLVGDTQYF	TGTGCCAGCAGCGTAAACCTGGGACTAGTGGGAGATACGCAGTATTTT	TRBD2	TRBV9	TRBJ2-3	-
CASSFWELGQETQYF	TGTGCCAGCAGCTTTTGGGAGCTGGGACAAGAGACCCAGTACTTC	-	TRBV11-2	TRBJ2-5	-
CASSSLDRGGGLSYEQYF	TGTGCCAGTAGTAGCCTGGACAGGGGAGGAGGACTTTCCTACGAGCAGTACTTC	TRBD1	TRBV19	TRBJ2-7	-
CASRPGNGELFF	TGCGCCAGCCGGCCCGGGAACGGGGAGCTGTTTTTT	-	TRBV10-2	TRBJ2-2	once
CASKPGAGGYEQYF	TGTGCCAGTAAGCCGGGAGCGGGAGGCTACGAGCAGTACTTC	TRBD2	TRBV19	TRBJ2-7	few
CASRDTGDSSEQYF	TGCGCCAGCAGGGATACAGGGGACTCGAGCGAGCAGTACTTC	-	TRBV10-2	TRBJ2-7	-
CASSSRGAGAGEQFF	TGCGCCAGCAGCTCCCGGGGAGCGGGTGCGGGGGAGCAGTTCTTC	-	TRBV5-1	TRBJ2-1	-
CATSRDLDRGQSPLHF	TGTGCCACCAGCAGAGATTTAGACAGGGGGCAATCACCCCTCCACTTT	TRBD1	TRBV15	TRBJ1-6	-
CASSLGTSGGQETQYF	TGTGCCAGCAGCCTTGGGACTAGCGGGGGCCAAGAGACCCAGTACTTC	TRBD2	TRBV7-2	TRBJ2-5	-
CASSSQGGKNIQYF	TGCGCCAGCAGCTCCCAGGGTGGCAAAAACATTCAGTACTTC	-	TRBV5-1	TRBJ2-4	few
CASSSGQTDGYTF	TGTGCCAGCAGTTCCGGACAGACCGATGGCTACACCTTC	-	TRBV28	TRBJ1-2	-
CASSATRRYQETQYF	TGTGCCAGCAGTGCGACCCGGAGGTACCAAGAGACCCAGTACTTC	-	TRBV7-9	TRBJ2-5	-
CASSSAWDRGFSGELFF	TGTGCCAGCAGCTCCGCTTGGGACAGGGGGTTCTCCGGGGAGCTGTTTTTT	TRBD1	TRBV7-9	TRBJ2-2	-
CASSQRRAGSPGELFF	TGTGCCAGCAGCCAACGCCGAGCGGGGAGCCCCGGGGAGCTGTTTTTT	TRBD2	TRBV4-2	TRBJ2-2	-
CASSLSTSASEQYF	TGTGCCAGCAGTTTATCGACTAGCGCGAGCGAGCAGTACTTC	TRBD2	TRBV27	TRBJ2-7	-
CASSLVWTADQPQHF	TGTGCCAGCAGCTTAGTCTGGACAGCGGATCAGCCCCAGCATTTT	-	TRBV7-2	TRBJ1-5	-
CASSRSAGGDYGYTF	TGCGCCAGCAGCCGCTCTGCGGGGGGGGACTATGGCTACACCTTC	-	TRBV4-3	TRBJ1-2	-
CASSGTVNQPQHF	TGTGCCAGTTCCGGGACAGTAAATCAGCCCCAGCATTTT	TRBD1	TRBV2	TRBJ1-5	-
CASSDAGRAGGYTF	TGTGCCAGCAGCGACGCGGGACGCGCGGGGGGCTACACCTTC	-	TRBV9	TRBJ1-2	-
CASSTSGSSNEQFF	TGTGCCAGCAGCACTAGCGGGAGTTCGAATGAGCAGTTCTTC	TRBD2	TRBV7-6	TRBJ2-1	-
CASSPGPVSGYTF	TGTGCCAGCAGTCCAGGGCCGGTCAGCGGCTACACCTTC	-	TRBV28	TRBJ1-2	-
CATSRDPQGPYGYTF	TGTGCCACCAGCAGAGATCCCCAGGGTCCCTATGGCTACACCTTC	-	TRBV15	TRBJ1-2	-
CASSDHLGQSTGANVLTF	TGCGCCAGCAGCGACCACCTAGGACAAAGTACTGGGGCCAACGTCCTGACTTTC	-	TRBV5-1	TRBJ2-6	-
CASTRTGGGLNSPLHF	TGTGCCAGCACCAGGACAGGGGGAGGTTTGAATTCACCCCTCCACTTT	TRBD1	TRBV11-2	TRBJ1-6	-
CASSYSDRQETQYF	TGTGCCAGCAGTTACTCGGACAGACAAGAGACCCAGTACTTC	-	TRBV6-6	TRBJ2-5	-
CASSPTDTQYF	TGTGCCAGCAGTCCCACTGATACGCAGTATTTT	-	TRBV2	TRBJ2-3	-
CAGAERGRDGYTF	TGTGCCGGTGCGGAAAGGGGTAGGGATGGCTACACCTTC	-	TRBV28	TRBJ1-2	-
CASSHPDRGEGGYTF	TGTGCCAGCAGCCACCCGGACAGGGGAGAAGGCGGCTACACCTTC	TRBD1	TRBV7-9	TRBJ1-2	-
CASSEGTSGRYSYEQYF	TGTGCCAGCAGCGAGGGGACTAGCGGGCGTTACTCCTACGAGCAGTACTTC	TRBD2	TRBV9	TRBJ2-7	-
CASRFDRDTEAFF	TGTGCCAGCAGATTCGACAGGGACACTGAAGCTTTCTTT	TRBD1	TRBV6-5	TRBJ1-1	-
CASSDTGGVNEQFF	TGTGCCAGCAGCGACACTGGGGGGGTCAATGAGCAGTTCTTC	TRBD2	TRBV6-1	TRBJ2-1	-
CASSPKGLAVRDEQFF	TGCGCCAGCAGCCCGAAGGGACTAGCGGTAAGGGATGAGCAGTTCTTC	TRBD2	TRBV4-1	TRBJ2-1	-
CASSLDGQPDQPQHF	TGCGCCAGCAGCTTGGATGGACAGCCGGATCAGCCCCAGCATTTT	-	TRBV5-1	TRBJ1-5	-
CASSLAGWTGNTGELFF	TGTGCCAGCAGCTTAGCAGGTTGGACAGGTAACACCGGGGAGCTGTTTTTT	TRBD1	TRBV5-6	TRBJ2-2	-
CASSEGEGNQPQHF	TGTGCCAGCAGCGAGGGGGAGGGTAATCAGCCCCAGCATTTT	-	TRBV27	TRBJ1-5	-
CSGQGTNEKLFF	TGCAGCGGACAGGGGACTAATGAAAAACTGTTTTTT	TRBD1	TRBV29-1	TRBJ1-4	-